Listed below are T cell receptor beta chains from one sample, sequenced in a study of post-analysis software for immune sequencing data. TCRdb passed the PCR reads through MiXCR, listing each CDR3 protein once. Of fewer than 850,000 distinct CDR3 sequences in the sample, about 45% were seen once. Sequencing was done on a sample of blood. The origin of the receptors is a girl aged 5-17 years with multiple sclerosis. Both conserved end residues are trimmed from each CDR3. The D gene is left open where the match is weak. Only some rows state a clone size, as once, few, many or a class for expanded clones.

D: NA; V: TRBV29-1; J: TRBJ2-3; size: once; CDR3: SVEVPPSGNTDTQY
D: NA; V: TRBV6-1; J: TRBJ1-1; size: NA; CDR3: ASSDYTEGRTEAF
D: NA; V: TRBV30; J: TRBJ1-1; size: NA; CDR3: ALGGSIEAF
D: NA; V: TRBV20-1; J: TRBJ2-5; size: few; CDR3: SAKRGEETQY
D: TRBD2; V: TRBV5-1; J: TRBJ2-7; size: many; CDR3: ASSSTSGGRYEQY
D: NA; V: TRBV20-1; J: TRBJ2-1; size: NA; CDR3: SASTGLRNEQF
D: NA; V: TRBV2; J: TRBJ2-7; size: NA; CDR3: ASSVPSGAVSSYEQY
D: NA; V: TRBV7-3; J: TRBJ2-5; size: NA; CDR3: ASSLTKVETQY
D: TRBD2; V: TRBV4-2; J: TRBJ2-7; size: NA; CDR3: ASRRASGSYEQY
D: NA; V: TRBV30; J: TRBJ2-1; size: NA; CDR3: AWSLDEQF
D: NA; V: TRBV28; J: TRBJ1-4; size: NA; CDR3: ASRSQGLPEKLF
D: TRBD1; V: TRBV4-3; J: TRBJ1-2; size: once; CDR3: ASSQDPPGGVAGYT
D: NA; V: TRBV28; J: NA; size: NA; CDR3: ASNMQGIETQY
D: TRBD2; V: TRBV5-5; J: TRBJ2-1; size: once; CDR3: ASSPELAGAPSSYNEQF
D: NA; V: TRBV5-6; J: TRBJ2-1; size: NA; CDR3: ASSLALGRNEQF
D: TRBD1; V: TRBV6-6; J: TRBJ2-5; size: few; CDR3: ASLAGGRLETQY
D: TRBD1; V: TRBV6-5; J: TRBJ1-2; size: few; CDR3: ASSYSTGTGRFDYGYT
D: NA; V: TRBV24-1; J: TRBJ2-3; size: NA; CDR3: ATSDFGGTYPYSTDTQY
D: TRBD1; V: TRBV7-8; J: TRBJ2-7; size: NA; CDR3: ASSSSGQGDYEQY
D: TRBD2; V: TRBV6-1; J: TRBJ2-1; size: once; CDR3: ASSGDYSRAGVEQF
D: NA; V: TRBV7-9; J: NA; size: NA; CDR3: ASSPEDSYEQY
D: NA; V: TRBV29-1; J: TRBJ2-3; size: NA; CDR3: SVRVMVPSDTQY
D: TRBD1; V: TRBV7-3; J: TRBJ1-4; size: NA; CDR3: ASSATGGSGEKLF
D: TRBD1; V: TRBV20-1; J: TRBJ1-5; size: few; CDR3: SAPPRPGGNQPQH
D: TRBD1; V: TRBV7-9; J: TRBJ2-7; size: few; CDR3: ASSSGTGGLAQY
D: NA; V: TRBV6-2/TRBV6-3; J: TRBJ1-1; size: NA; CDR3: ATRSAAGRMITEAF
D: NA; V: TRBV7-8; J: TRBJ2-4; size: once; CDR3: ASSLSRGLASAKNIQY
D: TRBD1; V: TRBV12-3/TRBV12-4; J: TRBJ2-5; size: many; CDR3: ASSRGQETQY
D: NA; V: TRBV12-3/TRBV12-4; J: TRBJ2-1; size: many; CDR3: ASSSSGTITTMREQF
D: NA; V: TRBV5-1; J: TRBJ2-3; size: NA; CDR3: ASSLDSGPSTDTQY
D: NA; V: TRBV3-1; J: TRBJ2-5; size: few; CDR3: ASSLPGHSETQY
D: TRBD2; V: TRBV20-1; J: TRBJ2-1; size: few; CDR3: SARDLKTSSLNEQF
D: TRBD2; V: TRBV20-1; J: TRBJ2-1; size: NA; CDR3: SAILTSEQF
D: NA; V: TRBV11-2; J: TRBJ2-7; size: NA; CDR3: ASSLDRQGGYEQY
D: TRBD2; V: TRBV7-9; J: TRBJ2-2; size: few; CDR3: ASSLTLAGRNTGELF
D: TRBD1; V: TRBV11-3; J: TRBJ2-3; size: NA; CDR3: ASSHRTGADTQY
D: NA; V: TRBV7-2; J: TRBJ2-7; size: NA; CDR3: ASSMGPEQY
D: NA; V: TRBV20-1; J: TRBJ2-5; size: NA; CDR3: SARGSLQETQY
D: TRBD2; V: TRBV5-1; J: TRBJ2-7; size: few; CDR3: ASSSGLAGQYEQY
D: TRBD1; V: TRBV9; J: TRBJ1-2; size: NA; CDR3: ASSENRGGGYGYT